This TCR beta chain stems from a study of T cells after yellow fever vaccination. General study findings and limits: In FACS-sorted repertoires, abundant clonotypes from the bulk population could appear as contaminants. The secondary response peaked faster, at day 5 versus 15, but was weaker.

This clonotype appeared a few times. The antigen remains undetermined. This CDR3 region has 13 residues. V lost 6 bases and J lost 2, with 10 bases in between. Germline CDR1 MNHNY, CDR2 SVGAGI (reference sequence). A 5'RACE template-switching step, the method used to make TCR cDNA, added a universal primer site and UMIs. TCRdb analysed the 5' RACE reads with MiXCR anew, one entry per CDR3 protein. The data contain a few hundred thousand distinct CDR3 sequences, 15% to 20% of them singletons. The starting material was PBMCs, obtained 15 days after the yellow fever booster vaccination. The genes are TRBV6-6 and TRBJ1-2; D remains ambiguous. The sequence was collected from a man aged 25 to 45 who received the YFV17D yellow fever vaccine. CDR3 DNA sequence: TGTGCCAGCAGCTCCGATGGGAACTATGGCTACACCTTC. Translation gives CASSSDGNYGYTF.